This T cell receptor (beta chain) was captured in a study of blood T cell repertoires in COVID-19. CDR1 is MNHNS and CDR2 is SASEGT in the germline V gene. This CDR3 has 18 residues. Trimming shortened V by 1 base and J by 4 bases, and 22 bases separated the two germline ends. TCRdb keeps only in-frame clones here, not all; method: immunoSEQ multiplex PCR. In the table there are around 120,000 clones, around 90% of which are singletons. The V and J genes are TRBV6-1 and TRBJ1-2; no definite D call. This clonotype was obtained from a woman between 55 and 75 years old with COVID-19, enrolled during active disease. The sequenced material came from peripheral blood. CDR3 DNA sequence: TGTGCCAGCAGTGAAGTATTTTTGGCATCCTTGGCGGGCTATGGCTACACCTTC. Its translation is CASSEVFLASLAGYGYTF.